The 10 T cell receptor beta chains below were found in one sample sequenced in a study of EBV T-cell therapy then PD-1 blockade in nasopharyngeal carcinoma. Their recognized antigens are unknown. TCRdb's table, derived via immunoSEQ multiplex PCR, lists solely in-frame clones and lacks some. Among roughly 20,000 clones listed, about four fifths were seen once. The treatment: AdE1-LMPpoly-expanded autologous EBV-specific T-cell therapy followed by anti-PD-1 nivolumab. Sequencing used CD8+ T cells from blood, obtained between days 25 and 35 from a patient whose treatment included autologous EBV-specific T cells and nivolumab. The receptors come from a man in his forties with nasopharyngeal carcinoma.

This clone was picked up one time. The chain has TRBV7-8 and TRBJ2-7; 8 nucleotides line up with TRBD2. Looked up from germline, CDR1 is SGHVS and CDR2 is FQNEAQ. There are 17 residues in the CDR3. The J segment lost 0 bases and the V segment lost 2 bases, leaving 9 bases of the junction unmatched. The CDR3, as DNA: TGTGCCAGCAGCTTAAGCCAGCGGGGGTCCGGCTCCTACGAGCAGTACTTC. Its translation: CASSLSQRGSGSYEQYF.

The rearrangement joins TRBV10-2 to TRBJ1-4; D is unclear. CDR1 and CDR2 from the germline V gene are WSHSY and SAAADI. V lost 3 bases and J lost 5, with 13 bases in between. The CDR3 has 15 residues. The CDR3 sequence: CASSDGPGLNEKLFF. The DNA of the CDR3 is TGCGCCAGCAGTGATGGGCCCGGACTGAATGAAAAACTGTTTTTT.

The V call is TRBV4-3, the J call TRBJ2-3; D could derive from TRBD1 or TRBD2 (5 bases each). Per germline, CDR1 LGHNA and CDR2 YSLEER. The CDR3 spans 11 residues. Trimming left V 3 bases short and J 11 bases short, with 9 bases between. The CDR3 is CASSQGRKQYF. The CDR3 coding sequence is TGCGCCAGCAGCCAGGGACGTAAGCAGTATTTT.

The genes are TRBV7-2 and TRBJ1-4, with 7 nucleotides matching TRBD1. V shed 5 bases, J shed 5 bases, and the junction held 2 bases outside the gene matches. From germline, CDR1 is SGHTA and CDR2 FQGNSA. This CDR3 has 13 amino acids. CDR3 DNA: TGTGCCAGCAGCACGGGACAGAATGAAAAACTGTTTTTT. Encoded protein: CASSTGQNEKLFF. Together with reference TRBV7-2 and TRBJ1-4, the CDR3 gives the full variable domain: GAGVSQSPSNKVTEKGKDVELRCDPISGHTALYWYRQSLGQGLEFLIYFQGNSAPDKSGLPSDRFSAERTGGSVSTLTIQRTQQEDSAVYLCASSTGQNEKLFFGSGTQLSVL.

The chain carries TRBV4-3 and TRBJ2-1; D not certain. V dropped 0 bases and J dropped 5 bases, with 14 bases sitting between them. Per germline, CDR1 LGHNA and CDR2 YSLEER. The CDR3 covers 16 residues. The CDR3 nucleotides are TGCGCCAGCAGCCAAGATCCAGCAGGAGTTGACAATGAGCAGTTCTTC. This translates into CASSQDPAGVDNEQFF.

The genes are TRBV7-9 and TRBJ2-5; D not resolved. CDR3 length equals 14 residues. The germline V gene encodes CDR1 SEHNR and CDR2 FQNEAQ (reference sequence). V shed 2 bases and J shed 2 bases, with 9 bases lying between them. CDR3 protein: CASSLSGSQETQYF. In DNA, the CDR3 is TGTGCCAGCAGCTTATCCGGGTCTCAAGAGACCCAGTACTTC.

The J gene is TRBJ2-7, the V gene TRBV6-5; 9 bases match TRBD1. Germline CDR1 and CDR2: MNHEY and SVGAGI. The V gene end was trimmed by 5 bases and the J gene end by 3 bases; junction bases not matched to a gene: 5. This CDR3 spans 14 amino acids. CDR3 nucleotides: TGTGCCAGCAGTCCACAGACAGGGGGCTACGAGCAGTACTTC. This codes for CASSPQTGGYEQYF.

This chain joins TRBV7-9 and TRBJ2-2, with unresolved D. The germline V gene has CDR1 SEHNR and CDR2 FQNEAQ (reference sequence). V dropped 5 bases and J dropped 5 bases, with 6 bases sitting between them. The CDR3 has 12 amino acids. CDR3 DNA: TGTGCCAGCAGCCCCGGGACCGGGGAGCTGTTTTTT. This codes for CASSPGTGELFF.

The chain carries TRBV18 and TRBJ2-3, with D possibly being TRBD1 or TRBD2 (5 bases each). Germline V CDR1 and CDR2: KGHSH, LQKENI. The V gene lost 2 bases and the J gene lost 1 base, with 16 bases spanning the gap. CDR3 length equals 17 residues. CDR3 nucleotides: TGTGCCAGCTCACCAGACTTTTTACGGGGCGGCACAGATACGCAGTATTTT. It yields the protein CASSPDFLRGGTDTQYF.

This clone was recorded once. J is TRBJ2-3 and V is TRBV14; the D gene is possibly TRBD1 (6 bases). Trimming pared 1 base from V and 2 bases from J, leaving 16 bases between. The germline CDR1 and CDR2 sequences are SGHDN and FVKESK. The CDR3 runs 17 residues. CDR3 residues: CASSQVKSGVITDTQYF. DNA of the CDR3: TGTGCCAGCAGCCAAGTTAAGTCAGGGGTCATCACAGATACGCAGTATTTT. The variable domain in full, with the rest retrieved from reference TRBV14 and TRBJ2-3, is EAGVTQFPSHSVIEKGQTVTLRCDPISGHDNLYWYRRVMGKEIKFLLHFVKESKQDESGMPNNRFLAERTGGTYSTLKVQPAELEDSGVYFCASSQVKSGVITDTQYFGPGTRLTVL.